This TCR beta chain was profiled in a study of blood T cell repertoires in COVID-19. Whole-study context: Donors in the United States, Italy and Spain gave samples during acute or convalescent COVID-19. Sample material is recorded as cDNA or gDNA derived from T cells, B-cell-depleted T cells, or PBMCs.

In the authors' workflow: Reference gene primer amplification in the assay estimated nucleated cell counts. TCRdb's table, derived via immunoSEQ multiplex PCR, lists solely in-frame clones and lacks some. V, J and clone size derive from that table, while D and trimming were established from the DNA sequence. The profile shows roughly 100,000 clones, roughly three quarters of them singletons. Between the trimmed V and J ends, which lost 1 base and 4 bases, there was a span of 18 bases. The CDR3 is 17 residues long. From germline, CDR1 is LGHNA and CDR2 YNFKEQ. The specimen sequenced was peripheral blood. This sequence joins TRBV4-2 and TRBJ2-3; weak D call: TRBD2 (7 bases). The TCR sequence derives from a woman aged 80 or older with acute or convalescent COVID-19. CDR3 DNA sequence: TGTGCCAGCAGCCAAGGCCCTAGAGGGGGGGGTTCAGATACGCAGTATTTT. As protein: CASSQGPRGGGSDTQYF.